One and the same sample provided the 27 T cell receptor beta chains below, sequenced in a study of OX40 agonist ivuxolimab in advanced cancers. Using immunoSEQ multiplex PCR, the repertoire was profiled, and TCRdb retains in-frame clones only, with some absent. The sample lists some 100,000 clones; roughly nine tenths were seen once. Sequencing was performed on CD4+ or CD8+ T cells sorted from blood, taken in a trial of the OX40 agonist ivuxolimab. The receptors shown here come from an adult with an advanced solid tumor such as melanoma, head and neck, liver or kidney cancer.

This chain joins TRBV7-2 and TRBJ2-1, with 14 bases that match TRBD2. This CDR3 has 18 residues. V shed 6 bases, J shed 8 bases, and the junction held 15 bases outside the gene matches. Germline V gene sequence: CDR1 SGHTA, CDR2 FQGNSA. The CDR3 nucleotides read TGTGCCAGCAGTTCGGGACTAGCGGGAGTCCCTAGGGTCGATGAGCAGTTCTTC. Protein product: CASSSGLAGVPRVDEQFF.

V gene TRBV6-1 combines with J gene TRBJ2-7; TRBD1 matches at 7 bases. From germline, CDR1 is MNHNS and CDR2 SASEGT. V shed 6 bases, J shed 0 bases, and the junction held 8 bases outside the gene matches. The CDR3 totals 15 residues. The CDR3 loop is CASRSTGASSYEQYV. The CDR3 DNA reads TGTGCCAGCAGATCTACAGGGGCGAGCTCCTACGAGCAGTACGTC.

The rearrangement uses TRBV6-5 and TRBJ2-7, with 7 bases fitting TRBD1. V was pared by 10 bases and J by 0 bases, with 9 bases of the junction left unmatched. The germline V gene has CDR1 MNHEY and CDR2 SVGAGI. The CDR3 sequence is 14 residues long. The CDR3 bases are TGTGCCACCAGCAAGGACAGGAGCTCCTACGAGCAGTACTTC. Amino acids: CATSKDRSSYEQYF.

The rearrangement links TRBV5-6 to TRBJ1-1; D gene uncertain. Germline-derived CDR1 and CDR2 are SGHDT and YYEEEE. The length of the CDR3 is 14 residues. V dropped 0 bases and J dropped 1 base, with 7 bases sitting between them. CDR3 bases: TGTGCCAGCAGCTTGGCACCGAGGAACACTGAAGCTTTCTTT. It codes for CASSLAPRNTEAFF.

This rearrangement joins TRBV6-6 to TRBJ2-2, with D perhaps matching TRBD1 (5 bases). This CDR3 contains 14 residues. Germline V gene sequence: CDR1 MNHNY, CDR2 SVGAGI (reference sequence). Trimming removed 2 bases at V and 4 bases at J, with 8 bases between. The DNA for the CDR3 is TGTGCCAGCAGTTACAGAACAGGCACCGGGGAGCTGTTTTTT. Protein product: CASSYRTGTGELFF.

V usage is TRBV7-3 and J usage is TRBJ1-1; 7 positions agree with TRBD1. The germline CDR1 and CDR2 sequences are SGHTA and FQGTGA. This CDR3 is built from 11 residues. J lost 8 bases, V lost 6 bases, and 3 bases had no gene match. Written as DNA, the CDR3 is TGTGCCAGCAGTCTAGGGGGCGAAGCTTTCTTT. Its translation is CASSLGGEAFF. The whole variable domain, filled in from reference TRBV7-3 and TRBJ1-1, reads GAGVSQTPSNKVTEKGKYVELRCDPISGHTALYWYRQSLGQGPEFLIYFQGTGAADDSGLPNDRFFAVRPEGSVSTLKIQRTERGDSAVYLCASSLGGEAFFGQGTRLTVV.

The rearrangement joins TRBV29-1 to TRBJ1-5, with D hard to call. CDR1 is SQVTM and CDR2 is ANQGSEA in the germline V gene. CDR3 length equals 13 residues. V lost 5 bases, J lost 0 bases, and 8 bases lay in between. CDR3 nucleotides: TGCAGCGTTCGAAAAGATAGCAATCAGCCCCAGCATTTT. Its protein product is CSVRKDSNQPQHF.

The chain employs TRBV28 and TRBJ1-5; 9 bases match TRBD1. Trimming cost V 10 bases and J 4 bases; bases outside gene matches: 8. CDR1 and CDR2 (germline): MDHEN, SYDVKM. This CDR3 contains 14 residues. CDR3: CAIEPGQGNQPQHF. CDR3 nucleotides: TGTGCCATAGAACCGGGACAGGGAAATCAGCCCCAGCATTTT.

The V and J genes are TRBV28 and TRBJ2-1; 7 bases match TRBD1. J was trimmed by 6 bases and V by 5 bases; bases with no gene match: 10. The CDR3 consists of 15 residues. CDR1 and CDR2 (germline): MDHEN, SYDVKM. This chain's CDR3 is CASSPRQGRGNEQFF. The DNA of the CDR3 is TGTGCCAGCAGTCCCAGACAGGGCCGGGGCAATGAGCAGTTCTTC.

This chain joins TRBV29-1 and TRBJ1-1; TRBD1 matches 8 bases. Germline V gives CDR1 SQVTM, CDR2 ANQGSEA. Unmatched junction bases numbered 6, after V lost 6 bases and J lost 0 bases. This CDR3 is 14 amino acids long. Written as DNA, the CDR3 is TGCAGCGTGTGGACAGGGACTATGAACACTGAAGCTTTCTTT. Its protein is CSVWTGTMNTEAFF.

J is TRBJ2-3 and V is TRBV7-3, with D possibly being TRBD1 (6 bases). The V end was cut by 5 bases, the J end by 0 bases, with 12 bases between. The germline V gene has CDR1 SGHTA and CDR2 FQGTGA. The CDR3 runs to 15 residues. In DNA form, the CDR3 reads TGTGCCAGCAGCCCCAGCAGGGGTAGCACAGATACGCAGTATTTT. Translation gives CASSPSRGSTDTQYF.

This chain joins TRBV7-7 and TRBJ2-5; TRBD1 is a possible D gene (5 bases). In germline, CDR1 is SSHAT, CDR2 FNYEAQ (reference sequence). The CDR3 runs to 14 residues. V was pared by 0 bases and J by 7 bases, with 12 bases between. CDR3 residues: CASSLAQAQGTQYF. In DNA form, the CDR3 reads TGTGCCAGCAGCTTAGCTCAAGCCCAGGGGACCCAGTACTTC.

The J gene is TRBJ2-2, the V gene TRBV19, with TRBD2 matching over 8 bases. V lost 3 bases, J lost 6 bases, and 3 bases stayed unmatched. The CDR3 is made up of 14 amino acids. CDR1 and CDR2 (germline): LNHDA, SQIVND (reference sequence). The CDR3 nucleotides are TGTGCCAGTAGTATCTCGGGAGGGGCCGGGGAGCTGTTTTTT. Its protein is CASSISGGAGELFF.

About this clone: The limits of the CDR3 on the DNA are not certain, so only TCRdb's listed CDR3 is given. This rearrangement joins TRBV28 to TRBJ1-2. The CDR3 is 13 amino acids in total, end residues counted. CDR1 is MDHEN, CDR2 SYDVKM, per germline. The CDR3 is CASSLWADGSHTF.

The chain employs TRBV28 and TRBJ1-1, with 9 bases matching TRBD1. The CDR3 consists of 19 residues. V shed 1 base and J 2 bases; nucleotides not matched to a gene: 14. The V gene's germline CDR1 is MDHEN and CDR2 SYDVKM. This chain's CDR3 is CASSLFRTGARHYNTEAFF. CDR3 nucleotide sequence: TGTGCCAGCAGTTTATTCAGGACAGGGGCGCGCCATTACAACACTGAAGCTTTCTTT.

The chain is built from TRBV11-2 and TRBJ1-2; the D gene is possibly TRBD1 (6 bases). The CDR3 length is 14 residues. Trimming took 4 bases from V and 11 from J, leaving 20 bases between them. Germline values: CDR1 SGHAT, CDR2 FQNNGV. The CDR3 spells CASSSNGGAVGYTF. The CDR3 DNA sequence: TGTGCCAGCAGCTCGAATGGGGGCGCCGTGGGTTACACCTTC.

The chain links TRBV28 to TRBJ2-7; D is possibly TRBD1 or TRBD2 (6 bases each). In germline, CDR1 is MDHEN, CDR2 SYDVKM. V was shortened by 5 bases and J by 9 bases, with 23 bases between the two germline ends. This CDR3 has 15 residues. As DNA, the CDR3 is TGTGCCAGCAGTCCCCCCCGGCAGGGGCTGGGGGGGCAGTACGTC. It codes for CASSPPRQGLGGQYV.

CDR3 nucleotide sequence: TGTGCCAGCAGCCGTGGGCCCCCAGGGACCCAGTACTTC. It codes for CASSRGPPGTQYF. The rearrangement uses TRBV11-3 and TRBJ2-5, with D hard to call. With 5 bases removed from V and 7 bases from J, the gap between germline ends came to 14 bases. The V gene's germline CDR1 is SGHNT and CDR2 YENEEA. The CDR3 has 13 amino acids.

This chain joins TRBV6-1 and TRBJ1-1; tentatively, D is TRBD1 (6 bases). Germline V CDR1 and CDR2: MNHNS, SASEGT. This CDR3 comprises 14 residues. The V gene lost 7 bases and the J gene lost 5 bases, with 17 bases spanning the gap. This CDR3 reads CASILGGGETEAFF. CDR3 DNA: TGTGCCAGCATCCTCGGGGGGGGCGAGACTGAAGCTTTCTTT.

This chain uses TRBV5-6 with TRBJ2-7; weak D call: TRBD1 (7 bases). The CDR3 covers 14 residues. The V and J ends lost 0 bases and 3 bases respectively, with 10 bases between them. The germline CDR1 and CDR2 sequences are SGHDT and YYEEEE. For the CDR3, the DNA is TGTGCCAGCAGCTTGGGCGGGACAGACTACGAGCAGTACTTC. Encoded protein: CASSLGGTDYEQYF.

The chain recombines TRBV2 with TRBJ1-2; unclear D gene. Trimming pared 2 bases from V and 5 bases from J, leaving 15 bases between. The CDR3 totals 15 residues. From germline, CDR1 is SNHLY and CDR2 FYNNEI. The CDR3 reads CASSELPGSRYGYTF. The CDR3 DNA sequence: TGTGCCAGCAGTGAACTACCAGGCTCCAGGTATGGCTACACCTTC.

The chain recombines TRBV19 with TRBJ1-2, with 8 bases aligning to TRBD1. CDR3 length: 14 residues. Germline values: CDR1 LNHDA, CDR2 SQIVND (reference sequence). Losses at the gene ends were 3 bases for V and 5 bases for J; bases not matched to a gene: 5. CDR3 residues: CASSILGQAYGYTF. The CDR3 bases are TGTGCCAGTAGTATTCTGGGACAGGCGTATGGCTACACCTTC.

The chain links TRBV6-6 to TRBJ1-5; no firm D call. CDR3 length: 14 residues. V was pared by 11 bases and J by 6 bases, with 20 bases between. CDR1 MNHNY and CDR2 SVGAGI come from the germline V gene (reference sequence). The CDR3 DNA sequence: TGTGCCGTATTACAGTCTTCCATGGGTCAGCCCCAGCATTTT. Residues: CAVLQSSMGQPQHF.

CDR3 nucleotides: TGCGCCAGCAGCTTGGGGGGGACATCTAACTATGGCTACACCTTC. It is translated as CASSLGGTSNYGYTF. The chain recombines TRBV5-1 with TRBJ1-2, with D maybe TRBD1 (6 bases). CDR1 is SGHRS and CDR2 is YFSETQ in the germline V gene. The CDR3 is made up of 15 amino acids. V lost 0 bases and J lost 0, with 9 bases in between.

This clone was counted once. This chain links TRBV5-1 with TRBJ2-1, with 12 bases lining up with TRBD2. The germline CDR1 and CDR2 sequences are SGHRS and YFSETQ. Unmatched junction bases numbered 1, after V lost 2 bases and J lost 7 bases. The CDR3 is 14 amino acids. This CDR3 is CASSFGTSGNEQFF. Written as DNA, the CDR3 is TGCGCCAGCAGCTTCGGGACTAGCGGGAATGAGCAGTTCTTC. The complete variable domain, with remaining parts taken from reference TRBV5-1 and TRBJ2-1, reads KAGVTQTPRYLIKTRGQQVTLSCSPISGHRSVSWYQQTPGQGLQFLFEYFSETQRNKGNFPGRFSGRQFSNSRSEMNVSTLELGDSALYLCASSFGTSGNEQFFGPGTRLTVL.

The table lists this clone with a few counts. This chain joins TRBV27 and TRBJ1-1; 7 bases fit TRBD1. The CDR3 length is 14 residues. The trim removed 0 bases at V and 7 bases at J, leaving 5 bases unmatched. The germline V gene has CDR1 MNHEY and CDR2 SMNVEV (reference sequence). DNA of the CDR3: TGTGCCAGCAGTTTATCGAGGGACAGAGATGAAGCTTTCTTT. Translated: CASSLSRDRDEAFF.

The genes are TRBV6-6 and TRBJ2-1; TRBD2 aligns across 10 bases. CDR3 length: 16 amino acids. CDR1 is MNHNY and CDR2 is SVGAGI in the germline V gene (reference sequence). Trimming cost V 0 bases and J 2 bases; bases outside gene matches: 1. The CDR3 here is CASSYSAGGPYNEQFF. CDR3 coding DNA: TGTGCCAGCAGTTACTCAGCGGGAGGGCCCTACAATGAGCAGTTCTTC.